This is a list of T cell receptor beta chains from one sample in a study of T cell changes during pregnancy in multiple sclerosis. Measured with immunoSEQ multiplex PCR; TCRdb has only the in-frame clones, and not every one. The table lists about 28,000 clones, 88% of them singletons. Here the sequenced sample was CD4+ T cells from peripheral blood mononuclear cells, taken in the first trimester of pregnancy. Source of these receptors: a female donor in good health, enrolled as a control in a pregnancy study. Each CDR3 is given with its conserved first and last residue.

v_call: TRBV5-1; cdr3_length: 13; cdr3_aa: CASSSRSSYEQYF
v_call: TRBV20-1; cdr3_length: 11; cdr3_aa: CSAKTDYGYTF
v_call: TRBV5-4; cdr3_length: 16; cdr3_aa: CASSLVVSGSNTEAFF
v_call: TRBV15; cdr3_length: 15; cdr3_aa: CATSREPGQGYEQYF
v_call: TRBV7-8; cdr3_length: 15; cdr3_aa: CASSLGYRGSEPQHF
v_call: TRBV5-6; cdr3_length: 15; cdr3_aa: CASSPRPGTGQTLHF
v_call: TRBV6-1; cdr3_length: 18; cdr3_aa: CASSVRTGGFSGANVLTF
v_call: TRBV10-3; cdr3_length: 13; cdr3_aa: CAITGGSETEAFF
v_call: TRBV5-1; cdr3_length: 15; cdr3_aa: CASSSGTASTDTQYF
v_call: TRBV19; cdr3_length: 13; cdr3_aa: CASSKGTPDTQYF
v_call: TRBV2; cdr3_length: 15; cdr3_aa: CASGTGMAGANVLTF
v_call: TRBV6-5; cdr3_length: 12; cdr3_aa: CASSPRAGGYTF
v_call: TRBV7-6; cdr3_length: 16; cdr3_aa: CASSRTARRTDTEAFF
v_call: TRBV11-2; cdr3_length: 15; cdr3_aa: CASRPPGTGLNEQFF
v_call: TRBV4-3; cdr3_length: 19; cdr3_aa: CASSQILAGGVSSYNEQFF
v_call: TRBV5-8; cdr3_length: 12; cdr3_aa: CASSGLTDTQYF
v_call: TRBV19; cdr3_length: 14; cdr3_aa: CASSIAGAVYGYTF
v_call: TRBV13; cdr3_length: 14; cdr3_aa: CASSFNRGDSPLHF
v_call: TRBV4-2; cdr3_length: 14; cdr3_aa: CASSPSRGSTEAFF
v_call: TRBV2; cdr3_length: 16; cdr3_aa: CASSKGDRGFGETQYF
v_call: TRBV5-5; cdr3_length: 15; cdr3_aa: CASSLQRTEFYGYTF
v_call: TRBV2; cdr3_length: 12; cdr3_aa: CASSEGGQREYF
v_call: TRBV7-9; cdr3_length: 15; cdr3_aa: CASSLDLGQGREQYF
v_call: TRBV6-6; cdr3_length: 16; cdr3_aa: CASSPLSGGNYNEQFF
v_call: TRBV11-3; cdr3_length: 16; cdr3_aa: CASSLERGGGTYEQYF
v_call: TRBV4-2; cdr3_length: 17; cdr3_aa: CASSQEGASGGIDTQYF
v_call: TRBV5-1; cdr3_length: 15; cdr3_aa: CASSSPDRFSYEQYF
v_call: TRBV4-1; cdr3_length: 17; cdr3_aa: CASSQDAGSGGNYGYTF
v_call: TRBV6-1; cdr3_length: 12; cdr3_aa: CASSEVGGVAFF
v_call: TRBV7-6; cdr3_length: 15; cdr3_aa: CASRDRGAGLDTQYF
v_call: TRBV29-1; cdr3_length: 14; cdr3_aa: CSATMRGGRNEQFF
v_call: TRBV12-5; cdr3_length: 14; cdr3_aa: CASGTGLDSYEQYF
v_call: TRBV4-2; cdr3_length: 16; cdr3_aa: CASSQDVGRPLYGYTF
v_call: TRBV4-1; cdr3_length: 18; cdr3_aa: CASSQVVAQGRATGELFF
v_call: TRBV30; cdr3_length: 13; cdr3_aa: CAWRGQGDQPQHF
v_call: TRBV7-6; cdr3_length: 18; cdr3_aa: CASSLVGTSISVIETQYF
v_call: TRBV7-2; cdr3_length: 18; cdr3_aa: CASSLVGLAGDGRDTQYF
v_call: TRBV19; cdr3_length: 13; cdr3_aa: CASSTLRGETQYF
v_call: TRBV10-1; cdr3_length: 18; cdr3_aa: CASSVTGRNPPGANVLTF
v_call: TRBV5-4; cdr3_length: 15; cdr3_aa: CASSLAGDSGNTIYF
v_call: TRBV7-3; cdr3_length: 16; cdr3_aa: CASSLTGRGAGETQYF
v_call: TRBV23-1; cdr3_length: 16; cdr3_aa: CASSPPRGGAGNTIYF
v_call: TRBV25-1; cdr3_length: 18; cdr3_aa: CASSEGTAVPQNSYEQYF
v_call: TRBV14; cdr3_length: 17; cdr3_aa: CASSQSGGRGPNNEQFF
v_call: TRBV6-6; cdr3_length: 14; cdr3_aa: CASRSTATNEKLFF
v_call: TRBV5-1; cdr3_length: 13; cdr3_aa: CASSFSGNQPQHF
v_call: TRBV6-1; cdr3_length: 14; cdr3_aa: CASSPGASGNTIYF
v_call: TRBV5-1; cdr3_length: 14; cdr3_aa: CASSPRQLSYEQYF
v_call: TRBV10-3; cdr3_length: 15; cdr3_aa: CAISESAVGAEKLFF
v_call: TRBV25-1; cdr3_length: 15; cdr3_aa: CASRPGHLMNTEAFF